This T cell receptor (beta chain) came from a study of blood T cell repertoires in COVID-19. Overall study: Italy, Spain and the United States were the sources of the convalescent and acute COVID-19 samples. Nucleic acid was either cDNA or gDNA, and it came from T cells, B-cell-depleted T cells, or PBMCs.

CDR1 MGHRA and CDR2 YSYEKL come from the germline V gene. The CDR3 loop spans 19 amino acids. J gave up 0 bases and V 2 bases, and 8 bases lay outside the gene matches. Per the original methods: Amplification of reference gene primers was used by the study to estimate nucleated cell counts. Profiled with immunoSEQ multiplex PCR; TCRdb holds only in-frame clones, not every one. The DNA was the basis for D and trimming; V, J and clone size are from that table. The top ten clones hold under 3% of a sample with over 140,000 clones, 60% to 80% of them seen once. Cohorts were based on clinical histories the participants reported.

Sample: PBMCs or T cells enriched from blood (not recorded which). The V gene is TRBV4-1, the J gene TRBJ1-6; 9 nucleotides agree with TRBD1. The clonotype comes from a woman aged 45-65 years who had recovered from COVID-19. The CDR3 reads CASSQTGTGMSSYNSPLHF. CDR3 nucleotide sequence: TGCGCCAGCAGCCAAACCGGGACAGGGATGAGCTCCTATAATTCACCCCTCCACTTT.